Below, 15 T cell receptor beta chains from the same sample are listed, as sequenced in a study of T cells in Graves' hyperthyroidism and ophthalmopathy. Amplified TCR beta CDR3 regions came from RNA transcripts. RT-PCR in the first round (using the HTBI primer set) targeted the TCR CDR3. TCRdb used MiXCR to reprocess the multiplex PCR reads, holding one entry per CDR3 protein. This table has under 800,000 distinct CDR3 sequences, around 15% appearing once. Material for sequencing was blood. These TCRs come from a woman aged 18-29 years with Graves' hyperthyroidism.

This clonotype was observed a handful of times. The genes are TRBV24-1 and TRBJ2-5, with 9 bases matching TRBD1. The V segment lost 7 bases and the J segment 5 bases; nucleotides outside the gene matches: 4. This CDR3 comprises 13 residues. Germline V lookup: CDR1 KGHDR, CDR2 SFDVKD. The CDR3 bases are TGTGCCACCAGGGGACAGGGACGGGAGACCCAGTACTTC. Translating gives CATRGQGRETQYF.

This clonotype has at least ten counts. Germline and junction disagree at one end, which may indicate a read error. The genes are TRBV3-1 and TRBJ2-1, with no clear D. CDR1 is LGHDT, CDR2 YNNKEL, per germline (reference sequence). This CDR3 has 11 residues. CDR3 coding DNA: TGTGCCAGCCGCCAGGCCCTCCGACAGTTCTTC. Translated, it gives CASRQALRQFF.

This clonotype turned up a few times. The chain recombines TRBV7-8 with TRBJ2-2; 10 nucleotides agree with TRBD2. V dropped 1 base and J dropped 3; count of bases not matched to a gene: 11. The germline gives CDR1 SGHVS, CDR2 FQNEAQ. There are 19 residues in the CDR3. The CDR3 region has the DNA TGTGCCAGCAGCTTAGGTCGAGCTAGCGGGAGCTATCACACCGGGGAGCTGTTTTTT. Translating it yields CASSLGRASGSYHTGELFF.

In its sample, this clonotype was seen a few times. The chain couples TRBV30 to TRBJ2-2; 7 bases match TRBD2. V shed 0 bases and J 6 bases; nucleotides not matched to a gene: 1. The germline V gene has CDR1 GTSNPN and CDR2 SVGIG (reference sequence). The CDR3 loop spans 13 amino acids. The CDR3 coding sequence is TGTGCCTGGAGTGTGGGAGGGGCCGGGGAGCTGTTTTTT. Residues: CAWSVGGAGELFF. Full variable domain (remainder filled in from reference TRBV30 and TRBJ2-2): SQTIHQWPATLVQPVGSPLSLECTVEGTSNPNLYWYRQAAGRGLQLLFYSVGIGQISSEVPQNLSASRPQDRQFILSSKKLLLSDSGFYLCAWSVGGAGELFFGEGSRLTVL.

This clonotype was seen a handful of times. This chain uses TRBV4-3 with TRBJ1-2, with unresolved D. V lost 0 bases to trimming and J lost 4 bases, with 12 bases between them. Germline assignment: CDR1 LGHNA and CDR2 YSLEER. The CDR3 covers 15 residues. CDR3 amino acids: CASSQDRQLFYGYTF. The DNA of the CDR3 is TGCGCCAGCAGCCAAGATAGGCAGCTGTTCTATGGCTACACCTTC.

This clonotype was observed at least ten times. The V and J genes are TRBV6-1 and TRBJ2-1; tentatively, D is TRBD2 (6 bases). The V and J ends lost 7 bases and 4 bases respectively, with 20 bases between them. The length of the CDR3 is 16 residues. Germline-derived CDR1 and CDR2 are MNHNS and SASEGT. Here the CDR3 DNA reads TGTGCCAGCAAGGCGGTCGGAACTAGCCCTTACAATGAGCAGTTCTTC. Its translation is CASKAVGTSPYNEQFF.

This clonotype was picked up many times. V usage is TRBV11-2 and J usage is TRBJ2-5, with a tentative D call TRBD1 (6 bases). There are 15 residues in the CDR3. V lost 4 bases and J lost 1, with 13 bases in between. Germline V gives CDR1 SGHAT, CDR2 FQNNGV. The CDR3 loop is CASSWGLLVQETQYF. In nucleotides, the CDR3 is TGTGCCAGCAGCTGGGGGCTGCTGGTCCAAGAGACCCAGTACTTC.

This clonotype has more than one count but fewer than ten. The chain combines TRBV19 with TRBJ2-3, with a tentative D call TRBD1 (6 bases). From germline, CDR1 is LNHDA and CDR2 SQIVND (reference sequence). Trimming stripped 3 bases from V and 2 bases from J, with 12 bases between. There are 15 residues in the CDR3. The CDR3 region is CASSMYRVPTDTQYF. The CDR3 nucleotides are TGTGCCAGTAGTATGTACAGGGTCCCCACAGATACGCAGTATTTT.

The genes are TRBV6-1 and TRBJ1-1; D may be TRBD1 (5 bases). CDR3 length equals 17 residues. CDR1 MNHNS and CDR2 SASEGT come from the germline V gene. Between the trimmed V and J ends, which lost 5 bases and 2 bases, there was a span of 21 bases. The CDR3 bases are TGTGCCAGCAGTATTTACCCTACAGGAGCGAGAAACACTGAAGCTTTCTTT. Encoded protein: CASSIYPTGARNTEAFF.

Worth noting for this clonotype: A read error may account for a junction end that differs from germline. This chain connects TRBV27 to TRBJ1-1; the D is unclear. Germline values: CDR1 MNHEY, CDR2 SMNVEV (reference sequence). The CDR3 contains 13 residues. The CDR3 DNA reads TGTGCCCGCAGTTTATCCTTGAACACTGAAGCTTTCTTT. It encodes CARSLSLNTEAFF.

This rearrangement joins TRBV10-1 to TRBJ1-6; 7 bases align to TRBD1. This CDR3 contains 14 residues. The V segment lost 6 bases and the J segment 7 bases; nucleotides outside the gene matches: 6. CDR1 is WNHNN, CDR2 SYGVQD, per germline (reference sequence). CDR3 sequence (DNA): TGCGCCAGCAGACTAGGGGGCCGGAATTCACCCCTCCACTTT. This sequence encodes CASRLGGRNSPLHF.

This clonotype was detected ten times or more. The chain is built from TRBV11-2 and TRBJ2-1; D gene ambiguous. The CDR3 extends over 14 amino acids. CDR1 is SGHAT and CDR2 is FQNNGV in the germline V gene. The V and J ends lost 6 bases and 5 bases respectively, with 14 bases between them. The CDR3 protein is CASSLSSGDNEQFF. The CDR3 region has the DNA TGTGCCAGCAGTCTGAGTAGTGGGGACAATGAGCAGTTCTTC.

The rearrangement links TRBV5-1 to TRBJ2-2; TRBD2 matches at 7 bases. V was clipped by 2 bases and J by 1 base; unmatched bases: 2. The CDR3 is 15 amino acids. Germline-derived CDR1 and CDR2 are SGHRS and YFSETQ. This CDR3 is CASSFGGMNTGELFF. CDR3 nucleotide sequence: TGCGCCAGCAGCTTCGGGGGGATGAACACCGGGGAGCTGTTTTTT.

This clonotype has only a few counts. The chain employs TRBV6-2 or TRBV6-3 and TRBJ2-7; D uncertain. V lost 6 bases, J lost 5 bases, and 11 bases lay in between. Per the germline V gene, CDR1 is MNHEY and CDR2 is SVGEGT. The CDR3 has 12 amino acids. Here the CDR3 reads CASRELIHEQYF. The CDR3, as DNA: TGTGCCAGCAGAGAATTAATCCACGAGCAGTACTTC.

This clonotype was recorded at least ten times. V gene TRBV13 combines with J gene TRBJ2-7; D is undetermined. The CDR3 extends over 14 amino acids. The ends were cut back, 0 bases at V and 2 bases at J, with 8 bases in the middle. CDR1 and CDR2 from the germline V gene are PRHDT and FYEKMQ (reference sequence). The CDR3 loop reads CASSLGPATYEQYF. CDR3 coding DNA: TGTGCCAGCAGCTTAGGCCCCGCCACCTACGAGCAGTACTTC.